The entry below describes one T cell receptor (beta chain). Its antigen is currently not known. Base-call qualities are not available, and no considerably larger clone is one nucleotide away. The sample originates from a study of blood T cell repertoires in COVID-19 (dated by TCRdb to between 2020 and 2021). Regarding the complete study: Collaborator samples came from the United States, Italy and Spain and covered acute and convalescent phases of COVID-19. The sample metadata nearly always contained a de-identified subject ID, COVID-19 status, age in years and sex. The material from the prospective study consisted of cDNA or gDNA derived from T cells, B-cell-depleted T cells, or PBMCs. Deeply sampled blood TCRbeta repertoires from subjects exposed to, actively infected with, or recovered from COVID-19 were included in the dataset. Where available, HLA class I and class II types were taken from metadata supplied by the sample provider and were not determined by assay-based typing. The repertoires were released in a freely available public database intended as a resource for research on the immune response to SARS-CoV-2. The samples were drawn from the first 160 participants of the ongoing ImmuneRACE study and from 1,200 or so subjects provided by 6 global collaborators. Results the study describes overall, beyond this receptor: The amount of clinical and demographic metadata varied by source and participant and was provided uncurated.

The V and J ends are trimmed by 0 bases and 6 bases, leaving 12 bases between them. The CDR3 has 15 amino acids, counting the end cysteine and phenylalanine. Only CDR3 DNA is held: 45 bases, read in frame from base 1. The germline V gene provides CDR1 MGHRA and CDR2 YSYEKL. Each collaborating institution followed its own protocols to collect whole blood in K2EDTA tubes. Collaborator samples were shipped for TCRbeta analysis as frozen whole blood, isolated PBMCs, or DNA extracted from either sample type. TCRbeta CDR3 regions were amplified from genomic DNA by means of the immunoSEQ Assay, a bias-controlled multiplex PCR. In the paper's pipeline: The number of nucleated cells in each sample was estimated from the amplification of reference gene primers within the assay. To quantify the absolute abundance of each unique TCRbeta CDR3 rearrangement, sequence reads were collapsed and filtered. Productive Simpson clonality was computed per sample as the square root of Simpson's diversity index over productive rearrangements. TCRdb mirrors the immuneACCESS table, restricted to in-frame sequences. Some clones are absent from its copies; in checked studies, under half trace to an unresolved V gene, and the reason for the others is unknown. The V and J calls and clone size come from that table; D and trimming were worked out from the DNA. This sample holds about 220,000 clones; approximately 82% were observed only once. Jointly, the top ten make up 9.7% of the sample.

Sequences were obtained from peripheral blood. The chain links TRBV4-1 with TRBJ2-1; a tentative D call is TRBD2 (5 bases match). This sequence originates from a man aged 50-60 years with active or convalescent COVID-19. The CDR3 loop reads CASSQEARVLNEQFF. The nucleotides are TGCGCCAGCAGCCAAGAGGCGCGGGTTCTCAATGAGCAGTTCTTC.